Listed below are T cell receptor beta chains from one sample, sequenced in a study of metastatic and nonmetastatic thyroid tumors. TCRdb re-analyzed the PCR reads using MiXCR. Among 25,000 to 30,000 clones, 4% to 5% were seen once, and the ten largest hold over 20%. The sample comprised blood. The origin of the receptors is a female donor with papillary thyroid cancer or a benign thyroid nodule (not recorded which). Some clones in this sample may be carry-over from other donors' samples. Each CDR3 is given with its conserved first and last residue. D genes are given only for firm matches. A row's size may be missing; if present it is once, few, many or a size class.

j_call	d_call	clone_size	v_call	cdr3_aa	cdr3_nt
TRBJ1-4	NA	NA	TRBV5-4	CASSLGGTNEKLFF	TGTGCCAGCAGCTTGGGGGGGACTAATGAAAAACTGTTTTTT
TRBJ2-7	NA	many	TRBV2	CASKFLVYEQYF	TGTGCCAGCAAATTCTTAGTGTACGAGCAGTACTTC
TRBJ2-7	NA	few	TRBV19	CASSTGPRFSYEQYF	TGTGCCAGTAGTACGGGACCCAGGTTTTCGTACGAGCAGTACTTC
TRBJ2-7	NA	many	TRBV6-1	CASSTAFPSYEQYF	TGTGCCAGCAGTACGGCCTTCCCCTCCTACGAGCAGTACTTC
TRBJ2-6	NA	many	TRBV19	CASTLFSGANVLTF	TGTGCCAGTACCCTTTTCTCTGGGGCCAACGTCCTGACTTTC
TRBJ2-7	NA	many	TRBV18	CASSPEPNFEQYF	TGTGCCAGCTCGCCCGAGCCGAATTTCGAGCAGTACTTC
TRBJ1-3	NA	NA	TRBV20-1	CSARVITGNTIYF	TGCAGTGCTAGAGTCATCACTGGAAACACCATATATTTT
TRBJ2-5	NA	many	TRBV30	CAWSVKGEETQYF	TGTGCCTGGAGTGTAAAGGGGGAAGAGACCCAGTACTTC
TRBJ2-1	TRBD2	few	TRBV5-1	CASSKASGSSYNEQFF	TGCGCCAGCAGCAAGGCTAGCGGGAGCTCCTACAATGAGCAGTTCTTC
TRBJ1-1	NA	many	TRBV5-6	CASSRPGTPSQDTEAFF	TGTGCCAGCAGTCGGCCCGGGACCCCTTCCCAGGACACTGAAGCTTTCTTT
TRBJ1-6	NA	many	TRBV7-9	CASSLEQYNSPLHF	TGTGCCAGCAGCTTAGAACAGTATAATTCACCCCTCCACTTT
TRBJ2-2	NA	many	TRBV15	CATLKGGGGTGELFF	TGTGCCACCCTCAAGGGGGGCGGGGGCACCGGGGAGCTGTTTTTT
TRBJ2-1	TRBD2	many	TRBV20-1	CSAVGTSGSLSYNEQFF	TGCAGTGCTGTAGGGACTAGCGGGAGTTTGTCCTACAATGAGCAGTTCTTC
TRBJ2-1	TRBD1	many	TRBV19	CASSLGQAIYNEQFF	TGTGCCAGTAGTTTGGGACAGGCGATTTACAATGAGCAGTTCTTC
TRBJ1-5	TRBD1	few	TRBV2	CASSERPQGDQPQHF	TGTGCCAGCAGTGAACGTCCACAGGGGGATCAGCCCCAGCATTTT
TRBJ2-5	NA	NA	TRBV10-3	CAISEGYQETQYF	TGTGCCATCAGTGAAGGGTACCAAGAGACCCAGTACTTC
TRBJ1-1	NA	many	TRBV19	CASNPRRSDTEAFF	TGTGCCAGTAACCCGCGCCGCTCGGACACTGAAGCTTTCTTT
TRBJ2-7	NA	few	TRBV5-1	CASSLGGRPYEQYF	TGCGCCAGCAGCTTGGGAGGACGGCCCTACGAGCAGTACTTC
TRBJ2-7	TRBD1	once	TRBV7-2	CASNLRDRVLDEQYF	TGTGCCAGCAACTTACGGGACAGGGTACTCGACGAGCAGTACTTC
TRBJ2-3	NA	few	TRBV24-1	CATSDFGPGAGTDTQYF	TGTGCCACCAGTGATTTTGGCCCGGGGGCTGGCACAGATACGCAGTATTTT
TRBJ2-7	NA	many	TRBV2	CASSDVGYEQYF	TGTGCCAGCAGTGACGTGGGGTACGAGCAGTACTTC
TRBJ2-2	NA	many	TRBV24-1	CATRGRVNTGELFF	TGTGCCACCAGAGGCAGGGTGAACACCGGGGAGCTGTTTTTT
TRBJ2-1	TRBD1	many	TRBV5-4	CASSRAGTGRNEQFF	TGTGCCAGCAGCCGGGCCGGGACAGGGCGAAATGAGCAGTTCTTC
TRBJ2-7	TRBD1	many	TRBV7-8	CASSQRGDRGYEQYF	TGTGCCAGCAGCCAAAGGGGGGACAGGGGCTACGAGCAGTACTTC
TRBJ1-6	NA	many	TRBV19	CASSRTTPSSYNSPLHF	TGTGCCAGTAGTCGAACGACACCTAGCTCCTATAATTCACCCCTCCACTTT
TRBJ2-7	NA	medium-sized	TRBV28	CASSSSARFHEQYF	NA
TRBJ1-5	NA	NA	TRBV19	CSSSILWDDYSNQPQHF	TGTTCCAGTAGTATTCTGTGGGACGATTATAGCAATCAGCCCCAGCATTTT
TRBJ2-5	NA	NA	TRBV11-2	CASSSGLGETQYF	TGTGCCAGCAGCTCAGGGTTAGGGGAGACCCAGTACTTC
TRBJ1-1	TRBD1	NA	TRBV28	CASSLPPATGSFF	TGTGCCAGCAGTCTCCCCCCCGCGACAGGGTCTTTCTTT
TRBJ1-1	TRBD1	many	TRBV9	CASSPRQGTEAFF	TGTGCCAGCAGCCCCAGACAGGGAACGGAAGCTTTCTTT
TRBJ1-6	NA	many	TRBV7-3	CASSSANNSPLHF	TGTGCCAGCAGCTCGGCAAACAATTCACCCCTCCACTTT